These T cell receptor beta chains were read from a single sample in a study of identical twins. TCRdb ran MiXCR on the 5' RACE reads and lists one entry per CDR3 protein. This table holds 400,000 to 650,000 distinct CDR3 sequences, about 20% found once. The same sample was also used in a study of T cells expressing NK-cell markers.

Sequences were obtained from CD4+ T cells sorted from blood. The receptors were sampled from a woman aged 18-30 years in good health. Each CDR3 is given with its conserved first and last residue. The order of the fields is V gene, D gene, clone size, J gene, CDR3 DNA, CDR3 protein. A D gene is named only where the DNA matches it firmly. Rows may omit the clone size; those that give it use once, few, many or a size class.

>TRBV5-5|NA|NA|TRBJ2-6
TGTGCCAGCAGCGTGGACCTGAGCTCTGGGGCCAACGTCCTGACTTTC
CASSVDLSSGANVLTF
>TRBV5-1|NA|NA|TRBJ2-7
TGCGCCAGCAGCTCGACCCCCCAGGGGAAGCAGTACTTC
CASSSTPQGKQYF
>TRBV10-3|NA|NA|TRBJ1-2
TGTGCCATCAGTGAGTCGGGGTTCGCCCACTATGGCTACACCTTC
CAISESGFAHYGYTF
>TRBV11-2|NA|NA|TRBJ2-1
TGTGCCAGCAGCTTGAGTTTGAGGAATGAGCAGTTCTTC
CASSLSLRNEQFF
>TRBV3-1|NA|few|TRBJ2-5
TGTGCCACCAGCCCCCGACAGATACGACAAAACAAACAAGAGACCCAGTACTTC
CATSPRQIRQNKQETQYF
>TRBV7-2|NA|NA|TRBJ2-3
TGTGCCAGCAGCCCAGGGTCCGGGGGATCAAAGCAGTATTTT
CASSPGSGGSKQYF
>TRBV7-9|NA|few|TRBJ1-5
TGTGCCAGCAGCTTATCGATTAGCAATCAGCCCCAGCATTTT
CASSLSISNQPQHF
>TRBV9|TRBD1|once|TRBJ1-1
TGTGCCAGCAAGGGGACAGGCACTGAAGCTTTCTTT
CASKGTGTEAFF
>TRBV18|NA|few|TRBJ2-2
TGTGCCAGCTCACCACCGGAGGGGCTGAACACCGGGGAGCTGTTTTTT
CASSPPEGLNTGELFF
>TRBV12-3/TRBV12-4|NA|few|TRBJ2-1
TGTGCCAGCAGTTTCACTCGACGCAGGCTGGGGTACAATGAGCAGTTCTTC
CASSFTRRRLGYNEQFF
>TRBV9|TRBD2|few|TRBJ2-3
TGTGCCAGCAGCGTCTTGGCTAGCGGGAGTCTGCCAGATACGCAGTATTTT
CASSVLASGSLPDTQYF
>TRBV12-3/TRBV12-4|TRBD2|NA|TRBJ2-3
TGTGCCAGCAGTTTTCGGCGGGAGGGTTCGGATACGCAGTATTTT
CASSFRREGSDTQYF
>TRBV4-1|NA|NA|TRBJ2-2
TGCGCCAGCAGCCAAGATGTGAGGCCGGGGATCACCGGGGAGCTGTTTTTT
CASSQDVRPGITGELFF
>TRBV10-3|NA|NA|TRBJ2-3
TGTGCCTCCCGGATCGCAGGAACCAGCACAGATACGCAGTATTTT
CASRIAGTSTDTQYF
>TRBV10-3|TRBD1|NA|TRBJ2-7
TGTGCCATCAGTCCCGGGGGACAGGGTACTCCCGAGCAGTACTTC
CAISPGGQGTPEQYF
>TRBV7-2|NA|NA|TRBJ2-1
TGTGCCAGCAGCTTGCAACAGAGATTCTGGAGGGTTGAGCAGTTCTTC
CASSLQQRFWRVEQFF
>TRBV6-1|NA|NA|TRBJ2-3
TGTGCCAGCAAAAGGCCGGGGCCGACAGATACGCAGTATTTT
CASKRPGPTDTQYF
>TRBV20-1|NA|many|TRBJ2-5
TGCAGTGCTAGAGTGGACCCACGAGGGACCCAGTACTTC
CSARVDPRGTQYF
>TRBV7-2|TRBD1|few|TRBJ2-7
TGTGCCAGCAGCTTTACAGGGGGGAACGAGCAGTACTTC
CASSFTGGNEQYF
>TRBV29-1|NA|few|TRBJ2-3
TGCAGCGTGCGATCGGGCTCTTCCAGCCGCACAGATACGCAGTATTTT
CSVRSGSSSRTDTQYF
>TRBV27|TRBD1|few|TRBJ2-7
TGTGCCAGCAGTTTATTTGTACAGGGGTACGAGCAGTACTTC
CASSLFVQGYEQYF
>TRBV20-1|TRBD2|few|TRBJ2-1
TGCAGTGCTATTAGCGGGAGGCACAATGAGCAGTTCTTC
CSAISGRHNEQFF
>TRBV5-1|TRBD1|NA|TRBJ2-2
TGCGCCAGCAGCTTGAGGGGGCCCCCCGGGGAGCTGTTTTTT
CASSLRGPPGELFF